This is a list of T cell receptor beta chains from one sample in a study of T-cell memory formation after mild COVID-19. TCRdb reprocessed the 5' RACE reads via MiXCR and lists one record per CDR3 protein. The table records about 610,000 distinct CDR3 sequences, approximately 15% of them present only once. The sample comprised PBMCs or a T cell subset sorted from them (not recorded which). Every receptor here comes from an adult woman who had mild COVID-19 (a few samples of this study predate the infection). Cell type and time point are not known. The CDR3 runs from the conserved cysteine through the conserved F or W. Fields, in order: CDR3 DNA, CDR3 protein, D gene, V gene, clone size, J gene. A D gene is named only where the DNA matches it firmly. Where a row states a size, it is once, few, many or the class of an expanded clone; other rows omit it.

CDR3nt: TGTGCCAGCAGCTTAAGCGGGAGGGCCGGCGAGCAGTACTTC
CDR3aa: CASSLSGRAGEQYF
d_gene: TRBD2
v_gene: TRBV7-3
abundance: .
j_gene: TRBJ2-7

CDR3nt: TGTGCCACCCGGACTAGCGGGACCACAGATACGCAGTATTTT
CDR3aa: CATRTSGTTDTQYF
d_gene: TRBD2
v_gene: TRBV10-3
abundance: few
j_gene: TRBJ2-3

CDR3nt: TGTGCCAGCAGCGCCCGCCCGGGACAGGTCGGAGAGACCCAGTACTTC
CDR3aa: CASSARPGQVGETQYF
d_gene: TRBD1
v_gene: TRBV7-8
abundance: few
j_gene: TRBJ2-5

CDR3nt: TGTGCCAGCAGCCAAGCCGGGACAGGGGTCGAAAAACTGTTTTTT
CDR3aa: CASSQAGTGVEKLFF
d_gene: TRBD1
v_gene: TRBV7-9
abundance: few
j_gene: TRBJ1-4

CDR3nt: TGTGCCAGCAGCTTATTGTTAGGGCAGGGATACATTCAGTACTTC
CDR3aa: CASSLLLGQGYIQYF
d_gene: .
v_gene: TRBV7-8
abundance: few
j_gene: TRBJ2-4

CDR3nt: TGTGCCAGCAGCGTAGCTGGGACTAACTACAATGAGCAGTTCTTC
CDR3aa: CASSVAGTNYNEQFF
d_gene: TRBD2
v_gene: TRBV9
abundance: few
j_gene: TRBJ2-1

CDR3nt: TGTGCCATCAGTGAGCGTGGCTTCAGCTCCTACAATGAGCAGTTCTTC
CDR3aa: CAISERGFSSYNEQFF
d_gene: .
v_gene: TRBV10-3
abundance: .
j_gene: TRBJ2-1

CDR3nt: TGCGCCAGCAGCTTTGGCAGGGCTGGCACAGATACGCAGTATTTT
CDR3aa: CASSFGRAGTDTQYF
d_gene: .
v_gene: TRBV5-1
abundance: few
j_gene: TRBJ2-3

CDR3nt: TGTGCCAGCAGCTTAAAGGCGTTGGTTCAGCCCCAGCATTTT
CDR3aa: CASSLKALVQPQHF
d_gene: .
v_gene: TRBV7-9
abundance: .
j_gene: TRBJ1-5

CDR3nt: TGTGCCAGCAGCGTAGGATCTGGGACAGGTCGCTCTGGAAACACCATATATTTT
CDR3aa: CASSVGSGTGRSGNTIYF
d_gene: TRBD1
v_gene: TRBV9
abundance: .
j_gene: TRBJ1-3

CDR3nt: TGTGCCGTTCAGGGGGGGTCTAGCACAGATACGCAGTATTTT
CDR3aa: CAVQGGSSTDTQYF
d_gene: .
v_gene: TRBV12-3/TRBV12-4
abundance: .
j_gene: TRBJ2-3

CDR3nt: TGTGCCACCAGTGATTACGGGACAGGGGGCGGAGATGAGCAGTTCTTC
CDR3aa: CATSDYGTGGGDEQFF
d_gene: TRBD1
v_gene: TRBV24-1
abundance: .
j_gene: TRBJ2-1

CDR3nt: TGTGCCAGCAGCCTTTCGGAGGACAATGAGCAGTTCTTC
CDR3aa: CASSLSEDNEQFF
d_gene: .
v_gene: TRBV7-9
abundance: .
j_gene: TRBJ2-1

CDR3nt: TGTGCCAGCAGCCAAGATCCCGGGACAGGGGGCGAAAAACTGTTTTTT
CDR3aa: CASSQDPGTGGEKLFF
d_gene: TRBD1
v_gene: TRBV4-2
abundance: .
j_gene: TRBJ1-4

CDR3nt: TGCGCCAGCAGCCAAGATCCCGGGGGAGGATGGGCAGCTTTCTTT
CDR3aa: CASSQDPGGGWAAFF
d_gene: .
v_gene: TRBV4-1
abundance: .
j_gene: TRBJ1-1

CDR3nt: TGTGCCAGCAGCCAATTACAGGGGACCCCCGGCTCCTACGAGCAGTACTTC
CDR3aa: CASSQLQGTPGSYEQYF
d_gene: TRBD1
v_gene: TRBV14
abundance: .
j_gene: TRBJ2-7

CDR3nt: TGTGCCAGCACTACAGGGTTTATGAACACTGAAGCTTTCTTT
CDR3aa: CASTTGFMNTEAFF
d_gene: .
v_gene: TRBV2
abundance: few
j_gene: TRBJ1-1

CDR3nt: TGCGCCAGCAGCCCCCTCTCAGGGGGCTGGAGTACTGAAGCTTTCTTT
CDR3aa: CASSPLSGGWSTEAFF
d_gene: TRBD1
v_gene: TRBV4-1
abundance: .
j_gene: TRBJ1-1

CDR3nt: TGTGCCAGCAGTTTAAGGCACATTCAGTACTTC
CDR3aa: CASSLRHIQYF
d_gene: .
v_gene: TRBV12-3/TRBV12-4
abundance: many
j_gene: TRBJ2-4

CDR3nt: TGTGCCAGCGGAGGGACCCTGGCCGGGGAGCTGTTTTTT
CDR3aa: CASGGTLAGELFF
d_gene: .
v_gene: TRBV2
abundance: few
j_gene: TRBJ2-2

CDR3nt: TGTGCCAGCAGCCCTGATATCGTTCGGGGGCGCGGAGACGCCGAGCAGTACTTC
CDR3aa: CASSPDIVRGRGDAEQYF
d_gene: .
v_gene: TRBV7-9
abundance: .
j_gene: TRBJ2-7

CDR3nt: TGTGCCAGCAGCACTACAGGAGTCGGAAACACCATATATTTT
CDR3aa: CASSTTGVGNTIYF
d_gene: .
v_gene: TRBV7-9
abundance: .
j_gene: TRBJ1-3

CDR3nt: TGTGCCAGCAGCTTGGCCCCAGCTGGGATCACGGCGGGCAATTCACCCCTCCACTTT
CDR3aa: CASSLAPAGITAGNSPLHF
d_gene: .
v_gene: TRBV5-6
abundance: few
j_gene: TRBJ1-6

CDR3nt: TGTGCCAGCAGTTTGCCTAGCGGGAGCACCTATGAGCAGTTCTTC
CDR3aa: CASSLPSGSTYEQFF
d_gene: TRBD2
v_gene: TRBV12-3/TRBV12-4
abundance: few
j_gene: TRBJ2-1

CDR3nt: TGCAGTGCTAGGGACAGGGGGCGGGATACGCAGTATTTT
CDR3aa: CSARDRGRDTQYF
d_gene: TRBD1
v_gene: TRBV20-1
abundance: few
j_gene: TRBJ2-3

CDR3nt: TGCAGTGCTAGTGGAAGCCGACTAGCGGGAGCCCCACGCTACGAGCAGTACTTC
CDR3aa: CSASGSRLAGAPRYEQYF
d_gene: TRBD2
v_gene: TRBV20-1
abundance: few
j_gene: TRBJ2-7

CDR3nt: TGTGCCAGCAGCTTCGACTCCGCTCGACAGTATTTT
CDR3aa: CASSFDSARQYF
d_gene: .
v_gene: TRBV11-2
abundance: .
j_gene: TRBJ2-3

CDR3nt: TGTGCCAGCAGCGTCGGCGGGGGAAATCTCTTTACGCAGTATTTT
CDR3aa: CASSVGGGNLFTQYF
d_gene: TRBD2
v_gene: TRBV9
abundance: few
j_gene: TRBJ2-3

CDR3nt: TGTGCCAGCAGCTTACAGGGACAGGGGAGCGAGCAGTACTTC
CDR3aa: CASSLQGQGSEQYF
d_gene: TRBD1
v_gene: TRBV7-3
abundance: few
j_gene: TRBJ2-7

CDR3nt: TGTGCCAGCAGTTACTCTGGCGGCCCCAATTCACCCCTCCACTTT
CDR3aa: CASSYSGGPNSPLHF
d_gene: .
v_gene: TRBV6-5
abundance: .
j_gene: TRBJ1-6

CDR3nt: TGTGCCAGCAGCTGGGGGGGGAGCTACAATGAGCAGTTCTTC
CDR3aa: CASSWGGSYNEQFF
d_gene: TRBD2
v_gene: TRBV7-6
abundance: .
j_gene: TRBJ2-1

CDR3nt: TGCGCCAGCAGCTCCGGCGGGAGCCGCTACGAGCAGTACTTC
CDR3aa: CASSSGGSRYEQYF
d_gene: TRBD2
v_gene: TRBV5-1
abundance: .
j_gene: TRBJ2-7

CDR3nt: TGTGCCAGCAGGGACGGATCCTACGAGCAGTACTTC
CDR3aa: CASRDGSYEQYF
d_gene: .
v_gene: TRBV7-2
abundance: few
j_gene: TRBJ2-7

CDR3nt: TGTGCCAGCAGTTTGGCCCCGGGAAGGCCCTACGAGCAGTACTTC
CDR3aa: CASSLAPGRPYEQYF
d_gene: .
v_gene: TRBV27
abundance: .
j_gene: TRBJ2-7

CDR3nt: TGTGCCAGCTCACCGATGACTAGCTCAAACTCCTACAATGAGCAGTTCTTC
CDR3aa: CASSPMTSSNSYNEQFF
d_gene: TRBD2
v_gene: TRBV18
abundance: few
j_gene: TRBJ2-1

CDR3nt: TGTGCCAGCAGATCGGGACCCCTAACAGATACGCAGTATTTT
CDR3aa: CASRSGPLTDTQYF
d_gene: .
v_gene: TRBV11-2
abundance: .
j_gene: TRBJ2-3

CDR3nt: TGCAGTGCTTCCACTAAGACAGGCTGGGACACTGAAGCTTTCTTT
CDR3aa: CSASTKTGWDTEAFF
d_gene: .
v_gene: TRBV20-1
abundance: .
j_gene: TRBJ1-1

CDR3nt: TGCAGCGCCCCCCCTTATAGCAATCAGCCCCAGCATTTT
CDR3aa: CSAPPYSNQPQHF
d_gene: .
v_gene: TRBV29-1
abundance: few
j_gene: TRBJ1-5

CDR3nt: TGTGCCACGACGGGAGGGATAAGTCAGCCCCAGCATTTT
CDR3aa: CATTGGISQPQHF
d_gene: .
v_gene: TRBV10-3
abundance: .
j_gene: TRBJ1-5

CDR3nt: TGTGCCAGCAGTCCATTCGGGTACTCCAGGGGGACTGAAGCTTTCTTT
CDR3aa: CASSPFGYSRGTEAFF
d_gene: TRBD1
v_gene: TRBV12-3/TRBV12-4
abundance: .
j_gene: TRBJ1-1

CDR3nt: TGCAGCGTTGTCTCTAGCGGGGAGTACAATGAGCAGTTCTTC
CDR3aa: CSVVSSGEYNEQFF
d_gene: TRBD2
v_gene: TRBV29-1
abundance: few
j_gene: TRBJ2-1

CDR3nt: TGTGCCAGCAGTGTCTTCGGGACCTCGGAGACCCAGTACTTC
CDR3aa: CASSVFGTSETQYF
d_gene: .
v_gene: TRBV25-1
abundance: many
j_gene: TRBJ2-5